This T cell receptor (beta chain) was observed in a study of T cell repertoires in cytomegalovirus infection. The overall study: CMV infection together with matching HLA type was indicated by public TCR beta signatures. Study outcomes and limitations: What dominated the ex vivo response were HLA-C-restricted CMV-specific TCR beta clonotypes. Carriers of CMV plus the relevant HLA were identified by cumulative public TCR beta family frequency.

Only a few counts were recorded for this clonotype. The antigen remains unidentified. TCRdb re-called the reads with MiXCR, one entry per CDR3 protein. Of approximately 180,000 distinct CDR3 sequences listed, roughly 19% were seen once; the top ten hold about 3%. This TCR was recovered from a human donor in good health (CMV status not recorded). Some clones in this sample may be carry-over from other donors' samples. The sample taken for sequencing was PBMCs.

CDR3 protein: CAIRNRLAGGTETTTDTQYF. CDR3 nucleotide sequence: TGTGCCATCAGGAATCGACTAGCGGGGGGCACCGAGACTACCACAGATACGCAGTATTTT. The gene calls are TRBV10-3 and TRBJ2-3, with 13 positions matching TRBD2. The CDR3 spans 20 residues. CDR1 ENHRY and CDR2 SYGVKD come from the germline V gene. The junction had 17 bases not matched to a gene; V was cut back by 6 bases and J by 2 bases.